This entry lists 27 T cell receptor beta chains sequenced from one sample in a study of T cell repertoires in cytomegalovirus infection. No antigen has been identified for these receptors. Via MiXCR, TCRdb re-called the reads, giving one row per CDR3 protein. This sample yields hundreds of thousands of distinct CDR3 sequences, of which approximately 32% are seen a single time; roughly an eighth belongs to the top ten. Sequenced here: cultured CD8+ T cells from PBMCs, sampled from culture after CMV antigen stimulation. Receptors were obtained from a human donor in good health (CMV status not recorded). Some clones in this sample may be carry-over from other donors' samples.

V is TRBV6-2 or TRBV6-3 and J is TRBJ1-5, with no clear D. The V gene's germline CDR1 is MNHEY and CDR2 SVGEGT. The CDR3 is 17 residues long. Trimming left V 2 bases short and J 7 bases short, with 21 bases between. CDR3 sequence: CASSYPTPAQRRQPQHF. CDR3 coding DNA: TGTGCCAGCAGTTACCCTACCCCGGCCCAACGGAGGCAGCCCCAGCATTTT.

This clonotype was seen a few times. The V gene is TRBV19, the J gene TRBJ1-1; D is ambiguous. From germline, CDR1 is LNHDA and CDR2 SQIVND (reference sequence). The CDR3 consists of 14 residues. The V end was cut by 3 bases, the J end by 1 base, with 9 bases between. The CDR3 DNA reads as TGTGCCAGTAGTATCCCCGGAGGGAACACTGAAGCTTTCTTT. Translated: CASSIPGGNTEAFF.

This clonotype showed up just a few times. The V and J genes are TRBV14 and TRBJ2-7, with D perhaps TRBD1 (6 bases). Per the germline V gene, CDR1 is SGHDN and CDR2 is FVKESK. With 3 bases removed from V and 9 bases from J, the gap between germline ends came to 21 bases. The CDR3 length is 15 residues. CDR3 nucleotides: TGTGCCAGCAGCCAGACAGGACCCGCCTGGTTTGTGCAGTACTTC. Translated, it gives CASSQTGPAWFVQYF.

This clonotype has a handful of counts. The chain links TRBV6-6 to TRBJ2-1; possibly TRBD2 for D (5 bases). CDR3 length: 17 amino acids. Trimming stripped 0 bases from V and 7 bases from J, with 19 bases between. Germline V gives CDR1 MNHNY, CDR2 SVGAGI (reference sequence). CDR3: CASSYSPLGLSPNEQFF. CDR3 sequence (DNA): TGTGCCAGCAGTTACTCGCCTCTAGGACTCTCTCCAAATGAGCAGTTCTTC.

A remark on this clonotype: The junction does not match germline at one end; this may be a read error. The V and J genes are TRBV28 and TRBJ2-1, with 10 nucleotides matching TRBD1. Per germline, CDR1 MDHEN and CDR2 SYDVKM. The CDR3 has 16 amino acids. This CDR3 is CASSSGTGVSYNELFF. CDR3 DNA sequence: TGTGCCAGCAGTTCCGGGACAGGGGTTTCCTACAATGAGCTGTTCTTC. Variable domain in full (rest from reference TRBV28 and TRBJ2-1): DVKVTQSSRYLVKRTGEKVFLECVQDMDHENMFWYRQDPGLGLRLIYFSYDVKMKEKGDIPEGYSVSREKKERFSLILESASTNQTSMYLCASSSGTGVSYNELFFGPGTRLTVL.

This clonotype has more than one count but fewer than ten. CDR3 sequence reads: CASSQVRPGFETEAFF. As DNA, the CDR3 is TGCGCCAGCAGCCAAGTGAGACCAGGGTTCGAAACTGAAGCTTTCTTT. The chain uses TRBV4-1 and TRBJ1-1; D possibly corresponds to TRBD1 (5 bases). Germline V gives CDR1 MGHRA, CDR2 YSYEKL. V was cut by 1 base and J by 5 bases, with 17 bases left in between. The CDR3 spans 16 residues.

A word on this clonotype: One end of the junction varies from germline; a read error may be responsible. The DNA for the CDR3 is TGTGCCAACAGTCCCTCCGACAGGGTTGGAACTAATGAAAAACTGTTTTTT. This codes for CANSPSDRVGTNEKLFF. The V gene is TRBV12-3 or TRBV12-4, the J gene TRBJ1-4; the match to TRBD1 covers 7 bases. The CDR3 is 17 amino acids.

Ten or more counts support this clonotype. The V gene is TRBV7-8, the J gene TRBJ2-5; tentatively, D is TRBD1 or TRBD2 (5 bases each). The CDR3 runs 14 residues. CDR1 and CDR2 (germline): SGHVS, FQNEAQ. V was trimmed by 1 base and J by 5 bases, leaving 11 bases between them. CDR3 coding DNA: TGTGCCAGCAGCTTAGGGGGACCTGGGGAGACCCAGTACTTC. Amino acids: CASSLGGPGETQYF. The whole variable domain, filled in from reference TRBV7-8 and TRBJ2-5, reads GAGVSQSPRYKVAKRGQDVALRCDPISGHVSLFWYQQALGQGPEFLTYFQNEAQLDKSGLPSDRFFAERPEGSVSTLKIQRTQQEDSAVYLCASSLGGPGETQYFGPGTRLLVL.

CDR3 DNA sequence: TGCGCCAGCAGCCAAGATGGGTCCCGGGGGCAGACCCAGTACTTC. Translation: CASSQDGSRGQTQYF. This rearrangement joins TRBV4-1 to TRBJ2-5; possibly TRBD1 or TRBD2 for D (6 bases each). CDR3 length equals 15 residues. Germline values: CDR1 MGHRA, CDR2 YSYEKL. Deletions cut 0 bases from V and 6 bases from J, with 14 bases between.

The chain employs TRBV7-9 and TRBJ1-1, with D possibly TRBD1 on 6 matching bases. There are 15 residues in the CDR3. The V and J ends lost 1 base and 9 bases respectively, with 18 bases between them. Germline CDR1 reads SEHNR; CDR2 reads FQNEAQ (reference sequence). The CDR3 spells CASSLVLGGGQQAFF. In DNA, the CDR3 is TGTGCCAGCAGCTTAGTATTAGGGGGAGGGCAGCAAGCTTTCTTT.

In its sample, this clonotype was seen a few times. V is TRBV12-5 and J is TRBJ2-4; D is ambiguous. Trimming stripped 9 bases from V and 0 bases from J, with 12 bases between. Germline values: CDR1 LGHNT, CDR2 FRNRAP. The CDR3 is 14 amino acids. The CDR3 is CARKETEAKNIQYF. CDR3 sequence (DNA): TGTGCTAGGAAAGAAACAGAAGCCAAAAACATTCAGTACTTC.

J is TRBJ2-2 and V is TRBV6-6; D perhaps matches TRBD1 (5 bases). The CDR3 has 16 amino acids. The germline CDR1 and CDR2 sequences are MNHNY and SVGAGI (reference sequence). The V end lost 2 bases, the J end lost 5 bases, and 15 bases lay between the germline ends. This chain's CDR3 is CASSYGPTGGTGELFF. CDR3 DNA sequence: TGTGCCAGCAGTTACGGCCCAACAGGTGGGACCGGGGAGCTGTTTTTT.

This clonotype was detected many times. This sequence joins TRBV7-2 and TRBJ2-7; 9 bases are a match to TRBD2. The germline V gene encodes CDR1 SGHTA and CDR2 FQGNSA. This CDR3 comprises 16 residues. V lost 5 bases to trimming and J lost 7 bases; unmatched junction nucleotides: 15. The CDR3 here is CASSLRGPIAGDEQYV. CDR3 bases: TGTGCCAGCAGCCTTAGGGGACCGATAGCGGGGGATGAGCAGTACGTC.

This clonotype was seen only a few times. The chain has TRBV12-3 or TRBV12-4 and TRBJ1-5; D gene unclear. This CDR3 has 16 amino acids. V lost 2 bases, J lost 2 bases, and 13 bases lay in between. The CDR3 spells CASSLPGWVGNQPQHF. In DNA, the CDR3 is TGTGCCAGCAGTTTACCAGGCTGGGTGGGCAATCAGCCCCAGCATTTT.

The V call is TRBV7-6, the J call TRBJ2-5; TRBD2 aligns across 9 bases. The CDR3 loop spans 16 amino acids. The germline V gene encodes CDR1 SGHVS and CDR2 FNYEAQ. J lost 3 bases, V lost 2 bases, and 7 bases had no gene match. CDR3 residues: CASSLLGASGEETQYF. CDR3 bases: TGTGCCAGCAGCTTACTTGGGGCTAGCGGGGAAGAGACCCAGTACTTC.

V is TRBV7-6 and J is TRBJ2-3; D is possibly TRBD1 or TRBD2 (6 bases each). Germline CDR1 is SGHVS and CDR2 is FNYEAQ. Trimming stripped 1 base from V and 8 bases from J, with 19 bases between. This CDR3 is built from 16 residues. The CDR3 DNA reads TGTGCCAGCAGCTTAGTCAAGGGGGGTCCTCAGGGTACGCAGTATTTT. Translation: CASSLVKGGPQGTQYF.

This clonotype was counted between two and nine times. A much bigger clone sits one base away, suggesting this may be a read error. The V call is TRBV7-2, the J call TRBJ1-1, with D perhaps matching TRBD1 (6 bases). CDR1 and CDR2 (germline): SGHTA, FQGNSA. The CDR3 length is 12 residues. The CDR3 here is CANSLADSEAFF. The CDR3 coding sequence is TGTGCCAACAGCTTAGCGGACAGTGAAGCTTTCTTT.

V gene TRBV7-8 combines with J gene TRBJ1-1; the D gene is possibly TRBD1 (6 bases). The CDR3 is made up of 15 amino acids. Trimming removed 4 bases from V and 3 bases from J, with 15 bases in between. Germline V gene data show CDR1 as SGHVS and CDR2 as FQNEAQ. CDR3 sequence reads: CASSWGARRDTEAFF. CDR3 DNA: TGTGCCAGCAGCTGGGGGGCCCGGCGGGACACTGAAGCTTTCTTT.

This chain joins TRBV9 and TRBJ2-7; D possibly matches TRBD1 or TRBD2 (5 bases each). Germline CDR1 and CDR2: SGDLS and YYNGEE. The CDR3 has 15 amino acids. V was trimmed by 0 bases and J by 0 bases, leaving 10 bases between them. The CDR3 DNA reads as TGTGCCAGCAGCGTAGGCTGGGGGAGCTCCTACGAGCAGTACTTC. This codes for CASSVGWGSSYEQYF. The full variable domain, rest sourced from reference TRBV9 and TRBJ2-7, is DSGVTQTPKHLITATGQRVTLRCSPRSGDLSVYWYQQSLDQGLQFLIQYYNGEERAKGNILERFSAQQFPDLHSELNLSSLELGDSALYFCASSVGWGSSYEQYFGPGTRLTVT.

The chain joins TRBV7-3 to TRBJ2-1; 8 bases map to TRBD2. Losses at the gene ends were 6 bases for V and 0 bases for J; bases not matched to a gene: 22. This CDR3 is built from 21 residues. Germline CDR1 SGHTA, CDR2 FQGTGA. The chain's CDR3 is CASSQSLGGGGTPSSYNEQFF. The CDR3 DNA is TGTGCCAGCAGTCAATCCCTGGGTGGCGGGGGGACCCCAAGCTCCTACAATGAGCAGTTCTTC.

This clonotype turned up a few times. The gene calls are TRBV6-4 and TRBJ2-3; a possible D gene is TRBD2 (7 bases). Germline V lookup: CDR1 MRHNA, CDR2 SNTAGT. The CDR3 covers 15 residues. The ends were cut back, 1 base at V and 3 bases at J, with 11 bases in the middle. The DNA for the CDR3 is TGTGCCAGCAGTGACTTCGGGGGGCCTACAGATACGCAGTATTTT. It translates to CASSDFGGPTDTQYF.

Notes on this clonotype: One junction end does not reproduce the germline sequence, and a read error may be involved. The V and J genes are TRBV6-1 and TRBJ1-2, with D uncertain. The CDR3 is made up of 12 amino acids. CDR1 is MNHNS and CDR2 is SASEGT in the germline V gene. CDR3: CVSKATTDGYTF. The CDR3 DNA reads TGTGTCAGCAAGGCGACTACGGATGGCTACACCTTC.

The chain couples TRBV27 to TRBJ1-2; D unclear. V lost 0 bases, J lost 8 bases, and 10 bases lay in between. Germline V CDR1 and CDR2: MNHEY, SMNVEV (reference sequence). This CDR3 region has 13 residues. The CDR3 region is CASSLSGVAGYTF. In DNA form, the CDR3 reads TGTGCCAGCAGTTTATCTGGGGTGGCAGGCTACACCTTC.

In this sample, this clonotype turned up a few times. The rearrangement links TRBV6-1 to TRBJ2-7; D not certain. This CDR3 comprises 12 residues. Trimming shortened V by 4 bases and J by 7 bases, and 11 bases separated the two germline ends. Per the germline V gene, CDR1 is MNHNS and CDR2 is SASEGT. The CDR3 reads CASSVRFREQYV. The CDR3 coding sequence is TGTGCCAGCAGTGTTCGCTTTCGGGAGCAGTACGTC.

The V and J genes are TRBV6-2 or TRBV6-3 and TRBJ2-5; D gene ambiguous. The CDR3 runs to 13 residues. V gave up 4 bases and J gave up 6 bases, with 12 bases separating them. In germline, CDR1 is MNHEY, CDR2 SVGEGT. The CDR3 sequence is CASSLQGKKTQYF. DNA of the CDR3: TGTGCCAGCAGTTTACAAGGCAAGAAGACCCAGTACTTC.

Notes on this clonotype: At one of its ends the junction is not consistent with the germline gene, which may arise from a read error. The gene calls are TRBV27 and TRBJ1-2; 11 bases match TRBD1. Germline V gene data show CDR1 as MNHEY and CDR2 as SMNVEV (reference sequence). The CDR3 spans 15 residues. CDR3 sequence: CASSLGGQGAYDYTF. The CDR3, as DNA: TGTGCCAGCAGTTTAGGCGGACAGGGGGCCTATGACTACACCTTC.

The chain couples TRBV19 to TRBJ1-5; maybe TRBD1 (5 bases). V lost 9 bases and J 0 bases, leaving 15 bases between the germline ends. The CDR3 spans 15 residues. CDR1 is LNHDA, CDR2 SQIVND, per germline (reference sequence). The DNA of the CDR3 is TGTGCCAGCGTCCCGGGACTGGATAGCAATCAGCCCCAGCATTTT. Its protein product is CASVPGLDSNQPQHF. The whole variable domain, remainder taken from reference TRBV19 and TRBJ1-5, is DGGITQSPKYLFRKEGQNVTLSCEQNLNHDAMYWYRQDPGQGLRLIYYSQIVNDFQKGDIAEGYSVSREKKESFPLTVTSAQKNPTAFYLCASVPGLDSNQPQHFGDGTRLSIL.